This TCR beta chain appears in the sequencing data of a study of blood T cell repertoires in COVID-19. Study context: Samples taken during acute and convalescent COVID-19 were collected in the United States, Italy and Spain. PBMCs, B-cell-depleted T cells, or T cells provided the cDNA or gDNA that made up the material.

Trimming left V 2 bases short and J 4 bases short, with 17 bases between. This CDR3 is 15 amino acids long. Looked up from germline, CDR1 is GTSNPN and CDR2 is SVGIG (reference sequence). Original analysis: Scientists estimated how many nucleated cells there were by amplifying reference gene primers. Profiling relied on immunoSEQ multiplex PCR, and the TCRdb table lists in-frame clones only, not all of them. The DNA was the basis for D and trimming; V, J and clone size are from that table. The sample comprises approximately 350,000 clones, 70% to 90% of which are singletons, and 7% to 7.5% rests with the top ten. Patients in Seattle were enrolled during active infection, then followed longitudinally.

This receptor was obtained from a woman in her fifties or sixties with COVID-19, enrolled during active disease. Sequencing was done on a sample of peripheral blood. V and J are TRBV30 and TRBJ1-2; D possibly corresponds to TRBD1 (5 bases). CDR3 loop: CAWSTPRGSGYGYTF. The CDR3 DNA follows: TGTGCCTGGAGTACACCAAGGGGATCTGGCTATGGCTACACCTTC.